This TCR beta chain came from a study of CD8 T cells in Susac syndrome. General study results and limits: The study's TCR sequencing and HLA analysis covered a relatively small number of individuals, and the study acknowledged this.

From germline, CDR1 is MDHEN and CDR2 SYDVKM. V was clipped by 5 bases and J by 4 bases; unmatched bases: 5. The CDR3 has 14 residues. A remark on this clonotype: Antigen: not known.

RNA totalling roughly 0.45 to 1 ug underwent reverse transcription with random hexamers. TCR beta CDR3 was amplified by immunoSEQ covering 54 Vbeta and 13 Jbeta. From the immunoSEQ multiplex PCR reads, TCRdb called clonotypes with MiXCR, one entry per CDR3 protein. The table includes hundreds of thousands of distinct CDR3 sequences, 95% detected once. The study sequenced TCR beta in blood CD8+ and CD4+ T cells. Negative isolation was applied to CD8+ and CD4+ T cells, and FACS enrichment was applied to TEMRA cells. This sequence joins TRBV28 and TRBJ2-1, with 7 bases fitting TRBD1. This TCR was sampled from a human donor with multiple sclerosis. The source material was CD4+ T cells from PBMCs. CDR3: CASSLTGSYNEQFF. The CDR3 DNA follows: TGTGCCAGCAGTCTGACAGGGTCGTACAATGAGCAGTTCTTC.